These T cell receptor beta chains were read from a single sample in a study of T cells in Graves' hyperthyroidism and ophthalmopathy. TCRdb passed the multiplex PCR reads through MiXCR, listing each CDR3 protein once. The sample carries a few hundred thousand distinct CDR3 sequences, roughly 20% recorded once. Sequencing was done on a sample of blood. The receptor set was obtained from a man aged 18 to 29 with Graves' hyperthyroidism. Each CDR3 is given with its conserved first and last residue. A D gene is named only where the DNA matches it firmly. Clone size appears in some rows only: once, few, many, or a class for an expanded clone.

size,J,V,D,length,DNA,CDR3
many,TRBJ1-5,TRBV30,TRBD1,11,TGTGCCTGGAGTCAAGGACAGGCCCTCGCTTTT,CAWSQGQALAF
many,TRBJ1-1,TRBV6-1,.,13,TGTGCCAGCAGTGCCAAGGAGAACACTGAAGCTTTCTTT,CASSAKENTEAFF
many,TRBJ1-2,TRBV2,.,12,TGTGCCAGCAGTGACGGGAACTATGGCTACACCTTC,CASSDGNYGYTF
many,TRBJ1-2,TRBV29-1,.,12,TGCAGCGTCCGGGACGGTAACTATGGCTACACCTTC,CSVRDGNYGYTF
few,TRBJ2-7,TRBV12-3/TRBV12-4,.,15,TGTGCCAGCAGTTTGGGAGCTCAGGAGAGCTACGAGCAGTACTTC,CASSLGAQESYEQYF
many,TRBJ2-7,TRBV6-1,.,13,TGTGCCAGCGGATGGGGCATCTTCGGGGAGCAGTACTTC,CASGWGIFGEQYF
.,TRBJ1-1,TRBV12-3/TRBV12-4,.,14,TGTGCCAGCAGTTTCGATTGGGCCCCCAGGACCGGTTTCTTT,CASSFDWAPRTGFF
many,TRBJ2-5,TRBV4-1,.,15,TGCGCCAGCAGCCAAGTGCCCGCAGGGACGGAGACCCAGTACTTC,CASSQVPAGTETQYF
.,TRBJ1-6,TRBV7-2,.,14,TGTGCCAGCAGCTCCGCCCAGGGCGTTTCACCCCTCCACTTT,CASSSAQGVSPLHF
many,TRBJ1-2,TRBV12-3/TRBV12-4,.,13,TGTGCCAGCAGTTTCGGGATGGACTATGGCTACACCTTC,CASSFGMDYGYTF
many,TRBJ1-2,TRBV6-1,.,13,TGTGCCAGCAGTGAAGGGCAGTTAGGTGGCTACACCTTC,CASSEGQLGGYTF
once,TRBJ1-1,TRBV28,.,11,TGTGCCAGCAGTTTTGAGAAGACAGCTTTCTTT,CASSFEKTAFF
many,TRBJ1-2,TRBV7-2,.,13,TGTGCCAGCAGCTTGAGGGGGGCGCGCGGCTACACCTTC,CASSLRGARGYTF
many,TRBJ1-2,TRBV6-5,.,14,TGTGCCAGCAGTTACTCTAACCCTTATGAGGGCTACACCTTC,CASSYSNPYEGYTF
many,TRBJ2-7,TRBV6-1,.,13,TGTGCCAGCATGCGCGCAGCTCCCTACGAGCAGTACTTC,CASMRAAPYEQYF
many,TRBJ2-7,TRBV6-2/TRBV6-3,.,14,TGTGCCAGCAGTTACGAGGGACCGTCCTACGAGCAGTACTTC,CASSYEGPSYEQYF
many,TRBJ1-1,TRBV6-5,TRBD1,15,TGTGCCAGCAGCTTAACAGGGGGCGTGAACACTGAAGCTTTCTTT,CASSLTGGVNTEAFF
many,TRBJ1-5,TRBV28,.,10,TGTGCCAGCCATAAACAGCCCCAGCATTTT,CASHKQPQHF
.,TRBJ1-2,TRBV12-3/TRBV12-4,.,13,TGTGCCAGCAACTCGGGGGGAGACTATGGCTACACCTTC,CASNSGGDYGYTF
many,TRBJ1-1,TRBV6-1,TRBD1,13,TGTGCCAGCAGTCAGAACAGGGGCACTGAAGCTTTCTTT,CASSQNRGTEAFF
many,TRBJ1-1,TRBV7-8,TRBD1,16,TGTGCCAGCATGGACGCAGGGGGCTTCTCGGACACTGAAGCTTTCTTT,CASMDAGGFSDTEAFF
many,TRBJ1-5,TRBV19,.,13,TGTGCCAGTAGTCCTAGACAGTACCAGCCCCAGCATTTT,CASSPRQYQPQHF
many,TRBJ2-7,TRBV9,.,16,TGTGCCAGCAGCCACCACCGGGACCCCAGAGCGGAAGAGCAGTACTTC,CASSHHRDPRAEEQYF
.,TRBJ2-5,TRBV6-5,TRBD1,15,TGTGCCAGCAGATACCTACAGGGGGCTTGGGAGACCCAGTACTTC,CASRYLQGAWETQYF
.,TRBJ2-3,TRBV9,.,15,TGTGCCAGCAGCCCGGACTCGATTAGCACAGATACGCAGTATTTT,CASSPDSISTDTQYF
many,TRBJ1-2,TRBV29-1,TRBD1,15,TGCAGCGCCTCCTCCGGGACAGGGGGACTAGGAGGCTACACCTTC,CSASSGTGGLGGYTF
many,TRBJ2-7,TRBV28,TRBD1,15,TGTGCCAGCAGTTTACAAGACAGGGAACGATACGAGCAGTACTTC,CASSLQDRERYEQYF
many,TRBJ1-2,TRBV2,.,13,TGTGCCAACTGGCTGGGCTCGAACTATGGCTACACCTTC,CANWLGSNYGYTF
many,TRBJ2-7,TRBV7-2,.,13,TGTGCCAGCAGCTTAGGAGAGTATTACGAGCAGTACTTC,CASSLGEYYEQYF
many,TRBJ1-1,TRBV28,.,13,TGTGCCAGCAGTTTTGACAGGCTTTCTGAAGCTTTCTTT,CASSFDRLSEAFF
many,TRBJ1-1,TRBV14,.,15,TGTGCCAGCAGCCAATGGTTAGGGCTGAACACTGAAGCTTTCTTT,CASSQWLGLNTEAFF
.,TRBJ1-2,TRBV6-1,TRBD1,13,TGTGCCACCTCAGGACAGGACCGAAATGGCTACACCTTC,CATSGQDRNGYTF
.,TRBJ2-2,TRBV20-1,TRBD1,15,TGCAGTGCTTACCGGACAGGGGACAACACCGGGGAGCTGTTTTTT,CSAYRTGDNTGELFF
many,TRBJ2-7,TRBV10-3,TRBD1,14,TGTGCCATCAGGGAGGACAGGGGGCCCTACGAGCAGTACTTC,CAIREDRGPYEQYF
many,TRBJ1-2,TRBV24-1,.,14,TGTGCCACCAGTGATTTGACGGCAGGGAATGGCTACACCTTC,CATSDLTAGNGYTF